This section outlines one T cell receptor (beta chain) sequence together with its context. Which antigen it targets is not known. No base quality information exists; no much larger clone differs at one position. The CDR1 and CDR2 encoded by the germline V gene (reference sequence) are WNHNN and SYGVQD. Its CDR3 holds 14 amino acids, cysteine through phenylalanine. Only the CDR3 part of the read is kept: 42 bases, read in frame from the first base. The receptor library was made with the immunoSEQ multiplex PCR assay. As stored in TCRdb, this immuneACCESS dataset retains in-frame rearrangements with V and J assigned. A fraction of the clones does not appear; measured against another copy, unresolved V genes explain less than half of the discrepancy, and the remainder lacks a known reason. This sample lists some 10,000 clones; 74% were detected once. The ten largest clones take up around 22% of the sample.

This sample is drawn from a study of T cells after somatic rescue of genetic block (dated by TCRdb to the early 2020s). A note on the overall study: The study assessed how robust, over the long term, a T-cell system was when the system had developed through somatic rescue of a genetic block in T-cell development.

The sample comprised peripheral blood mononuclear cells (PBMCs). This receptor was taken from a boy under 18. This sequence uses TRBV10-1 and TRBJ2-5; 8 central bases correspond to TRBD2. The J call is in doubt because the DNA end fits TRBJ2-7 better. The CDR3 corresponds to CATSPRTGGREQYF. The sequence in DNA is TGCGCCACCTCTCCGAGGACGGGAGGGCGCGAGCAGTACTTC.